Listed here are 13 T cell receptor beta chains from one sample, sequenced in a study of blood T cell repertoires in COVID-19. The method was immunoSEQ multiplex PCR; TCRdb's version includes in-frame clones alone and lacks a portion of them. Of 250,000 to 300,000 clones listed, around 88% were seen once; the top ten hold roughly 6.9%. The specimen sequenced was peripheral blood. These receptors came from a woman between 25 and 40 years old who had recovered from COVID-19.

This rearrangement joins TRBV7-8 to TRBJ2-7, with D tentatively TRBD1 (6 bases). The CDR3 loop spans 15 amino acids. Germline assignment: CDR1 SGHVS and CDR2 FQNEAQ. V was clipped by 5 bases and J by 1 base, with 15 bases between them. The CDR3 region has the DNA TGTGCCAGCAGCCATAGACAGGCAACTTCCTACGAGCAGTACTTC. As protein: CASSHRQATSYEQYF.

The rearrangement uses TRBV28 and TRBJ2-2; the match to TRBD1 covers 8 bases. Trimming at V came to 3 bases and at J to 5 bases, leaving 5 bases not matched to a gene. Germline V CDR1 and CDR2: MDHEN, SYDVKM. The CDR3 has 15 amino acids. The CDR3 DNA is TGTGCCAGCAGTTTTGTCGGACAGGGTACCGGGGAGCTGTTTTTT. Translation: CASSFVGQGTGELFF.

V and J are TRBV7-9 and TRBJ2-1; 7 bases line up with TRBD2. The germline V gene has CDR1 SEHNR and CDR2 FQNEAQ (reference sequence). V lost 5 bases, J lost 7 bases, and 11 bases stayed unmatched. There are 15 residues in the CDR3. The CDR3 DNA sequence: TGTGCCAGCAGCCCCCCGGTCGGGGGGTTGAATGAGCAGTTCTTC. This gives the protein CASSPPVGGLNEQFF.

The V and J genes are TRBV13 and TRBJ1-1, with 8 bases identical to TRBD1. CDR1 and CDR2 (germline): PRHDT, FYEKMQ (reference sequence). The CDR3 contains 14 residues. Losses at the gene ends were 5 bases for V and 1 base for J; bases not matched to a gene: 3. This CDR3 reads CASSPGQGNTEAFF. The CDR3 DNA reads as TGTGCCAGCAGCCCAGGACAGGGGAACACTGAAGCTTTCTTT.

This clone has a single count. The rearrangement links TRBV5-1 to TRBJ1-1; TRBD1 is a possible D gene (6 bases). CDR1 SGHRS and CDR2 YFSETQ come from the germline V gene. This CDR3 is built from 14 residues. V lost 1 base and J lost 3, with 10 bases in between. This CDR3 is CASSLYRADTEAFF. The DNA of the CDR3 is TGCGCCAGCAGCTTGTACAGGGCCGACACTGAAGCTTTCTTT.

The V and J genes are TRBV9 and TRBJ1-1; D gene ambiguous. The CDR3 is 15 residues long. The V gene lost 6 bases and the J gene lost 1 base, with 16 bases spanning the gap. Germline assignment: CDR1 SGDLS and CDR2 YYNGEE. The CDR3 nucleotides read TGTGCCAGCACCGAAGCGGGGTCGGGGAACACTGAAGCTTTCTTT. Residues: CASTEAGSGNTEAFF. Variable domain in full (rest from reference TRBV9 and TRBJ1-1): DSGVTQTPKHLITATGQRVTLRCSPRSGDLSVYWYQQSLDQGLQFLIQYYNGEERAKGNILERFSAQQFPDLHSELNLSSLELGDSALYFCASTEAGSGNTEAFFGQGTRLTVV.

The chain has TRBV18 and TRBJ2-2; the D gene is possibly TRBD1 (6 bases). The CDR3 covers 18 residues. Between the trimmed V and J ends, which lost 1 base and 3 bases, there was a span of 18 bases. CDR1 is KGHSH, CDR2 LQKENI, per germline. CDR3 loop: CASSPRRRGAIDTGELFF. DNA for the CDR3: TGTGCCAGCTCACCACGGCGCAGGGGAGCTATCGACACCGGGGAGCTGTTTTTT.

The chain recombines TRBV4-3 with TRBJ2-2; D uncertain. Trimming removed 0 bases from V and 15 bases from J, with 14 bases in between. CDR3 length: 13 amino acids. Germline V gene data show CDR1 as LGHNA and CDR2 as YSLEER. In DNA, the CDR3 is TGCGCCAGCAGCCAAGATTCCCCCCGGGTGGTGTTTTTT. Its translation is CASSQDSPRVVFF.

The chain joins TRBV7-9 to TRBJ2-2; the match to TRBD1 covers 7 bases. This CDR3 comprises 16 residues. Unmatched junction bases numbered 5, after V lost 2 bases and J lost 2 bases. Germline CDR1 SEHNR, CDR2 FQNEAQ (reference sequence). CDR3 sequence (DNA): TGTGCCAGCAGCTTATACAGGGGCGATAACACCGGGGAGCTGTTTTTT. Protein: CASSLYRGDNTGELFF. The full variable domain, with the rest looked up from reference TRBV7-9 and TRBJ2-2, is DTGVSQNPRHKITKRGQNVTFRCDPISEHNRLYWYRQTLGQGPEFLTYFQNEAQLEKSRLLSDRFSAERPKGSFSTLEIQRTEQGDSAMYLCASSLYRGDNTGELFFGEGSRLTVL.

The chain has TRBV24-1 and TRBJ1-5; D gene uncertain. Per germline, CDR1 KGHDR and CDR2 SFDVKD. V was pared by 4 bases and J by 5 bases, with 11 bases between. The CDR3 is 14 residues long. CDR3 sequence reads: CATSEPRYDQPQHF. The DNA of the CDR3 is TGTGCCACCAGTGAGCCCAGGTACGATCAGCCCCAGCATTTT.

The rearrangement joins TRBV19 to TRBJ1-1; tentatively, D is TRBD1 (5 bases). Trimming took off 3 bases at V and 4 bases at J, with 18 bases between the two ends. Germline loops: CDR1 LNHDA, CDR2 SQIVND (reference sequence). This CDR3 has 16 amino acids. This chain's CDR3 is CASSMRRGRAATEAFF. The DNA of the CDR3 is TGTGCCAGTAGTATGAGGAGGGGTAGGGCGGCCACTGAAGCTTTCTTT.

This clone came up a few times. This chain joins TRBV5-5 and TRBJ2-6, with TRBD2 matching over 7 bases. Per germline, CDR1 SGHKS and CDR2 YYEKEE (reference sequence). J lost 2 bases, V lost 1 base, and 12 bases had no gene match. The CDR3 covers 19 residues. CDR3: CASSLLFTWEGTGANVLTF. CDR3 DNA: TGTGCCAGCAGCTTGTTGTTCACCTGGGAGGGGACTGGGGCCAACGTCCTGACTTTC.

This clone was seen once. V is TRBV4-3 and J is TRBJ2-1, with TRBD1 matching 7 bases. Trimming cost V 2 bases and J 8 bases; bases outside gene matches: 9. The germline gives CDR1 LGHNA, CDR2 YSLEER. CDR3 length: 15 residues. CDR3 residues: CASSQRDRPYDEQFF. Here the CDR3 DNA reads TGCGCCAGCAGCCAACGGGACAGACCTTATGATGAGCAGTTCTTC.